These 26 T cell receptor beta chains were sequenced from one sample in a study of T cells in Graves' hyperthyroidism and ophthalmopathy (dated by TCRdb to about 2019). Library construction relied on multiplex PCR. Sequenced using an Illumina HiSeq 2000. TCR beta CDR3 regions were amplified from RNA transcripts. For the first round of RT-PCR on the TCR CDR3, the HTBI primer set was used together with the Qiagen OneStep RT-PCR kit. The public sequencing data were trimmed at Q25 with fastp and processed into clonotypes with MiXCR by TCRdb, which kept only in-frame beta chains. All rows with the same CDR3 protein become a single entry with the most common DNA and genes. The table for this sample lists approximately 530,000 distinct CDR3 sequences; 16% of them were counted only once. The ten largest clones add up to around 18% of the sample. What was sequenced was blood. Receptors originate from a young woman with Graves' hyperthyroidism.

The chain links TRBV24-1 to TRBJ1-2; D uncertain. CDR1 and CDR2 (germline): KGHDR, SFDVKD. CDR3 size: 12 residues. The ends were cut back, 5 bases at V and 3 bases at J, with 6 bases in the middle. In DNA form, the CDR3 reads TGTGCCACCAGTGGGATTTACTATGGCTACACCTTC. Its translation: CATSGIYYGYTF.

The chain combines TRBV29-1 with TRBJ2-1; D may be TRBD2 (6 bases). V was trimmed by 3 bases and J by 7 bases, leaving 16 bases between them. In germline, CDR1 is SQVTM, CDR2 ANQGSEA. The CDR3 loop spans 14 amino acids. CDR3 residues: CSVDGTPRGNEQFF. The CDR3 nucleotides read TGCAGCGTTGATGGGACTCCAAGAGGGAATGAGCAGTTCTTC.

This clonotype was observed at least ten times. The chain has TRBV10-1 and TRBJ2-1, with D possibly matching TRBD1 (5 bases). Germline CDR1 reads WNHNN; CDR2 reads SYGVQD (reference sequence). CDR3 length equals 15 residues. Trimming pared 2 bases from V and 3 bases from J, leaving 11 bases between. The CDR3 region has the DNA TGCGCCAGCAGTGAGGGGGCAATTAACTACAATGAGCAGTTCTTC. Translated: CASSEGAINYNEQFF.

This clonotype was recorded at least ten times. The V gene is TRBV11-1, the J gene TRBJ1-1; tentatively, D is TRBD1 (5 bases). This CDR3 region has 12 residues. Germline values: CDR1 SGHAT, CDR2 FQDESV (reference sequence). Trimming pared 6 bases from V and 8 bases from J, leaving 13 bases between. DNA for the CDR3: TGTGCCAGCAGGACGGGGGGGAACGAAGCTTTCTTT. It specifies CASRTGGNEAFF.

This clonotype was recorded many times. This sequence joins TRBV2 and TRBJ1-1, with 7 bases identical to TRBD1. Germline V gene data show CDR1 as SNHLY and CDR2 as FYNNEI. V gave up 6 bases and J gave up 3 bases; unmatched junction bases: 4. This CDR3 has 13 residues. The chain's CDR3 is CASSGQVDTEAFF. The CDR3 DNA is TGTGCCAGCAGCGGACAGGTGGACACTGAAGCTTTCTTT.

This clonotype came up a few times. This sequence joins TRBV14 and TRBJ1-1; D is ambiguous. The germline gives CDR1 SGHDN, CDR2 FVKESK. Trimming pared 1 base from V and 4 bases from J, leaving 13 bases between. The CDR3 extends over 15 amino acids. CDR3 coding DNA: TGTGCCAGCAGCCAAGTCACGGGCAGATTCACTGAAGCTTTCTTT. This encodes CASSQVTGRFTEAFF.

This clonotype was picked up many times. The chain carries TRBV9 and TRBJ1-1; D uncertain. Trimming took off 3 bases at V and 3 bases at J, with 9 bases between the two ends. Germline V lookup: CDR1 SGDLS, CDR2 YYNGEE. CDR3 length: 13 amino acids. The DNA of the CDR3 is TGTGCCAGCAGCGACGGGAGAGACACTGAAGCTTTCTTT. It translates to CASSDGRDTEAFF.

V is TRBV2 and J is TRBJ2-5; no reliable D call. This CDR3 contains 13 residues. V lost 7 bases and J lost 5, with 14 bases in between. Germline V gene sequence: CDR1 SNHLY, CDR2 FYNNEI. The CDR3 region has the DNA TGTGCCAGCACCCGACGGAATGACGAGACCCAGTACTTC. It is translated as CASTRRNDETQYF.

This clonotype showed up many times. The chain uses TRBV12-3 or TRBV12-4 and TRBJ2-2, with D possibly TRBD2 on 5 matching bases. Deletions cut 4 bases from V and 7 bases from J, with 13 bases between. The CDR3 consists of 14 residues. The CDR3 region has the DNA TGTGCCAGCAGTTATTATCGGACTGGCGGGGAGCTGTTTTTT. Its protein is CASSYYRTGGELFF.

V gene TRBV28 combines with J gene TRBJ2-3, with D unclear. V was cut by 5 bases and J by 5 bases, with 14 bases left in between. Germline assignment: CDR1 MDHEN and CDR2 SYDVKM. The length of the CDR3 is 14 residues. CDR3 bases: TGTGCCAGCAGTGAAAAGAGTGGAAAAGATACGCAGTATTTT. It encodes CASSEKSGKDTQYF.

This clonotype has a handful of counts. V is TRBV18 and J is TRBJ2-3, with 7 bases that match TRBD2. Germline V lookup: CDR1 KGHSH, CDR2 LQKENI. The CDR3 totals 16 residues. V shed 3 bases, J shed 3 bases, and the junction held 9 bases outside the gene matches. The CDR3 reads CASSPLGSGGTDTQYF. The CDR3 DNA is TGTGCCAGCTCACCCCTGGGTTCGGGGGGTACAGATACGCAGTATTTT.

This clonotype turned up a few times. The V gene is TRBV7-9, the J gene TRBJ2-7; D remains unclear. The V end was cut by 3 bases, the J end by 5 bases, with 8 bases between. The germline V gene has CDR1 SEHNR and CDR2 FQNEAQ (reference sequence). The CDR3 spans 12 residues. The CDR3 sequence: CASSFSWHEQYF. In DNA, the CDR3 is TGTGCCAGCAGCTTCAGCTGGCACGAGCAGTACTTC.

The CDR3 bases are TGTGCCAGCAGTTACTCTTCGGGGATCTCCTACGAGCAGTACTTC. This gives the protein CASSYSSGISYEQYF. The chain links TRBV6-6 to TRBJ2-7; D is possibly TRBD2 (5 bases). Germline V gene sequence: CDR1 MNHNY, CDR2 SVGAGI (reference sequence). Trimming cost V 0 bases and J 0 bases, with 9 bases left between them. This CDR3 contains 15 residues.

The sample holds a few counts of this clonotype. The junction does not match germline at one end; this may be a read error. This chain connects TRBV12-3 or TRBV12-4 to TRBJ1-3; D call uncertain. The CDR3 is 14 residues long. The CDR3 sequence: CACSQSWSGNTIYF. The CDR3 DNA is TGTGCCTGCAGCCAAAGCTGGTCTGGAAACACCATATATTTT.

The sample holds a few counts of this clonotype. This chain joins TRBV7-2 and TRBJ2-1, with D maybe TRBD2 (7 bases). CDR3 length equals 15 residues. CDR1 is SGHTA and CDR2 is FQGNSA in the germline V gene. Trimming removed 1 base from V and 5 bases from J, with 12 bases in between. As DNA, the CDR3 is TGTGCCAGCAGCTTAGGAGGGAGGGGGGACAATGAGCAGTTCTTC. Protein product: CASSLGGRGDNEQFF.

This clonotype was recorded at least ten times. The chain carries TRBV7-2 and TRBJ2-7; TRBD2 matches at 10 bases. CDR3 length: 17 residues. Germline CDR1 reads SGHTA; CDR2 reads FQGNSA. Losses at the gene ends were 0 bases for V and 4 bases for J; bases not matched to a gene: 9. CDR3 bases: TGTGCCAGCAGCTTAGCGCCTAGCGGGAGTTTTGCGTACGAGCAGTACTTC. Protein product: CASSLAPSGSFAYEQYF.

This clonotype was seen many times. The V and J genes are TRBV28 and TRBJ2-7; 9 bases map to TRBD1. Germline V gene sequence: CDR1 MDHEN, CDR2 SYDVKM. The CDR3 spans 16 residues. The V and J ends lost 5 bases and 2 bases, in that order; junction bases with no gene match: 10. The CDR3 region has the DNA TGTGCCAGCAGTGGTCCGGACAGGGGCGAAACCTACGAGCAGTACTTC. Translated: CASSGPDRGETYEQYF. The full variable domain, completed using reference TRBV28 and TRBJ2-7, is DVKVTQSSRYLVKRTGEKVFLECVQDMDHENMFWYRQDPGLGLRLIYFSYDVKMKEKGDIPEGYSVSREKKERFSLILESASTNQTSMYLCASSGPDRGETYEQYFGPGTRLTVT.

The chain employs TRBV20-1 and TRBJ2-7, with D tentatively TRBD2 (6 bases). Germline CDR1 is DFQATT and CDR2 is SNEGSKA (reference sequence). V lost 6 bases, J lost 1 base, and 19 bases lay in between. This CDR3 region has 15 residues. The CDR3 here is CSAGLSGRRSYEQYF. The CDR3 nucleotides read TGCAGTGCGGGACTTAGTGGGAGGAGGTCCTACGAGCAGTACTTC.

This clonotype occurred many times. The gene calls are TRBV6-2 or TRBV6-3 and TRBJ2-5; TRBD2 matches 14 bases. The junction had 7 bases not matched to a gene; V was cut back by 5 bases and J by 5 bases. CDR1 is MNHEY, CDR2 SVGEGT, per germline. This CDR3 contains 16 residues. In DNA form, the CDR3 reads TGTGCCAGCAGTCTGGGACTAGCGGGGGCGTACGAGACCCAGTACTTC. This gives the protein CASSLGLAGAYETQYF.

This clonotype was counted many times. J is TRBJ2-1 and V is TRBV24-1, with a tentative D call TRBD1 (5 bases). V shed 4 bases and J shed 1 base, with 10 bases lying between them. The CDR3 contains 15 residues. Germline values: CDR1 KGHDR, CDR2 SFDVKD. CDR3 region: CATSERGISYNEQFF. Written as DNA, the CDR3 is TGTGCCACCAGTGAAAGGGGTATATCCTACAATGAGCAGTTCTTC.

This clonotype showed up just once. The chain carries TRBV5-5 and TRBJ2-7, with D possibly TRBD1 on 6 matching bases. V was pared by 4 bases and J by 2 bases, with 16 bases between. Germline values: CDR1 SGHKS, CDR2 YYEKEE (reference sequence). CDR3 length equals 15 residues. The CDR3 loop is CASSGAGTSTYEQYF. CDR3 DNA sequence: TGTGCCAGCAGCGGTGCCGGGACATCCACCTACGAGCAGTACTTC.

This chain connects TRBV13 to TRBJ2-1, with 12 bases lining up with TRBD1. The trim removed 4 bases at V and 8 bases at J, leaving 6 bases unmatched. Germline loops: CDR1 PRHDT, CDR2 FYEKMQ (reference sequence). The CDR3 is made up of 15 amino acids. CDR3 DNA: TGTGCCAGCAGCTCCCGGGACAGGGGGCGAGATGAGCAGTTCTTC. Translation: CASSSRDRGRDEQFF.

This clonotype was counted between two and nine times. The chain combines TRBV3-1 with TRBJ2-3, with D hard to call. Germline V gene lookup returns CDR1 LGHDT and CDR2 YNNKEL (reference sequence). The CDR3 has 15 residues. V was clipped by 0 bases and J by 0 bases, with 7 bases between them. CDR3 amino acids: CASSQDPLSTDTQYF. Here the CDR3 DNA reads TGTGCCAGCAGCCAAGATCCCCTCAGCACAGATACGCAGTATTTT.

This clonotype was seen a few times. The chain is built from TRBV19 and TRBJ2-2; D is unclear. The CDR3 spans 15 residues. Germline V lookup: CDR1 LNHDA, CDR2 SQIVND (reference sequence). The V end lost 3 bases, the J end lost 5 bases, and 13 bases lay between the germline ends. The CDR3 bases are TGTGCCAGTAGTATTGTGGGTCAGGAAACCGGGGAGCTGTTTTTT. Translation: CASSIVGQETGELFF.

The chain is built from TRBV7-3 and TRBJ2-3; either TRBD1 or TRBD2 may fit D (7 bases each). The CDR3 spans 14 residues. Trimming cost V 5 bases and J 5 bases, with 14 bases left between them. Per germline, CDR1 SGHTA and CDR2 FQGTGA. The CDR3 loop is CASSPGGGRDTQYF. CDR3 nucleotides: TGTGCCAGCAGCCCAGGGGGGGGCCGAGATACGCAGTATTTT.

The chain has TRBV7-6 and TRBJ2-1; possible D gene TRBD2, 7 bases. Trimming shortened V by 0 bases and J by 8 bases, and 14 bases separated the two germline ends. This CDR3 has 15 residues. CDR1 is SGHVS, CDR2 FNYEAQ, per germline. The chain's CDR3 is CASSLAGGPVHEQFF. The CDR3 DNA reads TGTGCCAGCAGCTTAGCGGGGGGGCCGGTACATGAGCAGTTCTTC. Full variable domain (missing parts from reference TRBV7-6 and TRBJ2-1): GAGVSQSPRYKVTKRGQDVALRCDPISGHVSLYWYRQALGQGPEFLTYFNYEAQQDKSGLPNDRFSAERPEGSISTLTIQRTEQRDSAMYRCASSLAGGPVHEQFFGPGTRLTVL.